This TCR beta chain is from a study of OX40 agonist ivuxolimab in advanced cancers. In the study overall: There were three patients with partial responses, one having hepatocellular carcinoma and two cutaneous melanoma.

Whole-study findings and limits: Averaging showed that CD8+ T cells had more expanded clones than CD4+ did.

Assay used: immunoSEQ multiplex PCR; TCRdb lists only in-frame clones, some missing. The data contain approximately 15,000 clones, around three quarters of them singletons. The V and J ends lost 0 bases and 0 bases respectively, with 9 bases between them. Germline lookup yields CDR1 SGHDT and CDR2 YYEEEE. The CDR3 spans 15 residues. About this clone itself: Its antigen remains unknown.

This receptor was taken from an adult with an advanced solid tumor such as melanoma, head and neck, liver or kidney cancer. The sample consisted of CD4+ or CD8+ T cells sorted from blood, taken in a trial of the OX40 agonist ivuxolimab. The rearrangement uses TRBV5-6 and TRBJ1-2; D is unclear. CDR3 amino acids: CASSLAYRSNYGYTF. CDR3 bases: TGTGCCAGCAGCTTGGCGTACAGATCTAACTATGGCTACACCTTC.